This T cell receptor (beta chain) derives from a study of blood T cell repertoires in COVID-19. Across the study: Specimens from acute and convalescent COVID-19 originated in the United States, Italy and Spain.

Only in-frame clones appear in the TCRdb table, and some are missing; sequencing was by immunoSEQ multiplex PCR. Of around 320,000 clones listed, approximately 90% are singletons. The CDR3 extends over 14 amino acids. Looked up from germline, CDR1 is KGHSH and CDR2 is LQKENI. Trimming removed 6 bases from V and 4 bases from J; junction bases left unmatched: 5. Sequencing was performed on peripheral blood. J is TRBJ2-7 and V is TRBV18; 11 positions agree with TRBD1. The sequence came from a man aged 18 to 30 with active or convalescent COVID-19. Here the CDR3 reads CASSSDRGQYEQYF. CDR3 coding DNA: TGTGCCAGCTCCTCGGACAGGGGGCAATACGAGCAGTACTTC.